The clone carrying this TCR beta chain occurred a few times. This specimen comes from a study of blood T cells in healthy people across ages. The germline CDR1 and CDR2 sequences are LNHDA and SQIVND (reference sequence). V trimming: 9 bases; J trimming: 1 base; junction bases outside the gene matches: 8. This CDR3 comprises 14 residues. PCR was performed a second time for roughly 7 to 12 cycles using a sample-barcoded 5' primer and a J-beta primer mix. TCRdb passed the 5' RACE reads through MiXCR, listing each CDR3 protein once. In the table there are 600,000 to 900,000 distinct CDR3 sequences, more than 25% of which are singletons. Total RNA was extracted at no less than 5.5 micrograms per sample. These data also formed part of another study, on T cells of mothers and their children.

The V call is TRBV19, the J call TRBJ1-1; TRBD1 matches 7 bases. Source material: blood. This TCR derives from a boy aged 5-17 years in good health. Written as DNA, the CDR3 is TGTGCCAGCCTCGGCAGGGGGAAGAACACTGAAGCTTTCTTT. Translating gives CASLGRGKNTEAFF.